This entry lists 8 T cell receptor beta chains sequenced from one sample in a study of identical twins. TCRdb independently ran MiXCR on the 5' RACE reads; one entry per CDR3 protein. The sample has 420,000 or so distinct CDR3 sequences; around a sixth are singletons. Sequencing was done on a sample of naive T cells sorted from blood. The receptors were sampled from a man between 50 and 59 years old in good health.

This clonotype was observed a handful of times. The chain joins TRBV29-1 to TRBJ1-1, with unresolved D. Trimming removed 4 bases from V and 0 bases from J, with 9 bases in between. Germline V gene data show CDR1 as SQVTM and CDR2 as ANQGSEA. The CDR3 has 13 amino acids. The CDR3 bases are TGCAGCGTTGTGGTGGGGTTGAACACTGAAGCTTTCTTT. It yields the protein CSVVVGLNTEAFF.

The chain carries TRBV29-1 and TRBJ2-2; a possible D gene is TRBD1 (5 bases). V lost 4 bases, J lost 1 base, and 13 bases lay in between. Per the germline V gene, CDR1 is SQVTM and CDR2 is ANQGSEA. The CDR3 extends over 15 amino acids. CDR3 sequence reads: CSVGRAQGNTGELFF. CDR3 bases: TGCAGCGTTGGAAGGGCCCAGGGGAACACCGGGGAGCTGTTTTTT.

This clonotype was observed many times. CDR3 region: CASSNPTGDTTDTQYF. In nucleotides, the CDR3 is TGTGCCAGCAGCAACCCGACAGGGGATACCACAGATACGCAGTATTTT. The rearrangement joins TRBV5-4 to TRBJ2-3; TRBD1 agrees at 8 bases. The CDR3 totals 16 residues. The germline V gene has CDR1 SGHNT and CDR2 YYREEE (reference sequence). The V segment lost 4 bases and the J segment 2 bases; nucleotides outside the gene matches: 9.

J is TRBJ2-3 and V is TRBV6-5, with D unresolved. Germline values: CDR1 MNHEY, CDR2 SVGAGI. V dropped 4 bases and J dropped 14 bases, with 13 bases sitting between them. The CDR3 has 11 amino acids. The chain's CDR3 is CASSSDARWYF. As DNA, the CDR3 is TGTGCCAGCAGTTCGGACGCGAGATGGTATTTT.

This clonotype appeared a few times. The chain recombines TRBV7-9 with TRBJ2-1, with 13 bases lining up with TRBD2. V trimming: 5 bases; J trimming: 6 bases; junction bases outside the gene matches: 10. CDR1 SEHNR and CDR2 FQNEAQ come from the germline V gene (reference sequence). The CDR3 contains 17 residues. CDR3 protein: CASSRTSGGFRGNEQFF. The CDR3 DNA follows: TGTGCCAGCAGCCGGACTAGCGGGGGCTTTCGGGGCAATGAGCAGTTCTTC.

This clonotype was seen many times. The chain has TRBV6-6 and TRBJ2-5; a possible D gene is TRBD1 (6 bases). Germline V gene lookup returns CDR1 MNHNY and CDR2 SVGAGI (reference sequence). The CDR3 covers 13 residues. V was pared by 8 bases and J by 0 bases, with 10 bases between. This CDR3 reads CASQGNNQETQYF. In nucleotides, the CDR3 is TGTGCCAGCCAGGGGAACAACCAAGAGACCCAGTACTTC.

This clonotype was recorded many times. V usage is TRBV12-3 or TRBV12-4 and J usage is TRBJ1-5; TRBD1 might be the D (5 bases). The CDR3 length is 13 residues. Deletions cut 7 bases from V and 5 bases from J, with 12 bases between. CDR3 loop: CASTAGGHQPQHF. The CDR3, as DNA: TGTGCCAGCACCGCCGGGGGACATCAGCCCCAGCATTTT.

This rearrangement joins TRBV7-9 to TRBJ2-7; TRBD2 agrees at 12 bases. The CDR3 spans 17 residues. Germline CDR1 reads SEHNR; CDR2 reads FQNEAQ (reference sequence). Unmatched junction bases numbered 12, after V lost 6 bases and J lost 3 bases. CDR3 sequence reads: CASRKTSGGTGRYEQYF. The CDR3 DNA is TGTGCCAGCAGGAAGACTAGCGGGGGTACCGGTCGCTACGAGCAGTACTTC. The entire variable domain, with the rest obtained from reference TRBV7-9 and TRBJ2-7, is as follows: DTGVSQNPRHKITKRGQNVTFRCDPISEHNRLYWYRQTLGQGPEFLTYFQNEAQLEKSRLLSDRFSAERPKGSFSTLEIQRTEQGDSAMYLCASRKTSGGTGRYEQYFGPGTRLTVT.